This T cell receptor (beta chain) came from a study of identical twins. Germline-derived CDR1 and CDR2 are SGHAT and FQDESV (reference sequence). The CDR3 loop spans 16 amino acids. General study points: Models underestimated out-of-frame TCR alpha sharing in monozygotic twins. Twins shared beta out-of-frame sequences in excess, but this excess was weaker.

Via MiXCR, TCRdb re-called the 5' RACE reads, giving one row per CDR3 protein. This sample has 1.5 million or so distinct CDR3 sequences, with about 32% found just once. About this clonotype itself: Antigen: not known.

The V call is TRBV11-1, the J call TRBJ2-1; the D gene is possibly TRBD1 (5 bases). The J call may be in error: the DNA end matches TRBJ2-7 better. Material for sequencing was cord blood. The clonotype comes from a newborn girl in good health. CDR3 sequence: CASSPGKGPTYNEQYF. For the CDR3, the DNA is TGTGCCAGCAGCCCAGGTAAGGGGCCTACCTACAATGAGCAGTACTTC.